This T cell receptor beta chain comes out of a study of vaccination effects on CD4 cells after COVID-19. Germline V lookup: CDR1 LGHDT, CDR2 YNNKEL (reference sequence). After removal of 2 bases from V and 3 bases from J, the junction contained 7 bases not matched to a gene. The length of the CDR3 is 16 residues. Study findings and constraints: Researchers report that only 1 of 255 vaccine-induced clones in healthy vaccinees cross-reacted with common cold coronaviruses.

In the ViraFEST assay, antigen-specific CD4+ clonotypes were identified by expansion after peptide-pool stimulation. The culture ran for roughly ten days before CD4+ T cells were isolated. As concerns this clone: Its antigen is still unknown.

Generated by immunoSEQ multiplex PCR, the TCRdb table keeps only in-frame clones and is missing some. The sample holds around 54,000 clones, 75% to 90% seen once. The sequences come from CD4+ T cells from PBMCs cultured with HCoV-229E spike peptides, collected before COVID-19 vaccination. This rearrangement joins TRBV3-1 (or the pseudogene TRBV3-2) to TRBJ2-3; 8 nucleotides align to TRBD1. The origin of this receptor is a human donor who received a COVID-19 vaccine. In DNA form, the CDR3 reads TGTGCCAGCAGCCAACCAGGGGACAGGTTAACAGATACGCAGTATTTT. This encodes CASSQPGDRLTDTQYF.